This TCR beta chain was recorded in a study of control samples from healthy donors and cancer patients. Assay used: immunoSEQ multiplex PCR; TCRdb lists only in-frame clones, some missing. Of 25,000 to 35,000 clones in the sample, 90% to 95% were seen once. CDR1 LNHDA and CDR2 SQIVND come from the germline V gene (reference sequence). V shed 5 bases, J shed 6 bases, and the junction held 8 bases outside the gene matches. CDR3 size: 16 residues. The receptor comes from a man aged 50-60 years with lung cancer. The chain is built from TRBV19 and TRBJ2-2, with TRBD1 matching 11 bases. Source material: PBMCs. CDR3 nucleotide sequence: TGTGCCAGTAGTTTGTGGGACAGGGGGGGGGCCGGGGAGCTGTTTTTT. Translation: CASSLWDRGGAGELFF.